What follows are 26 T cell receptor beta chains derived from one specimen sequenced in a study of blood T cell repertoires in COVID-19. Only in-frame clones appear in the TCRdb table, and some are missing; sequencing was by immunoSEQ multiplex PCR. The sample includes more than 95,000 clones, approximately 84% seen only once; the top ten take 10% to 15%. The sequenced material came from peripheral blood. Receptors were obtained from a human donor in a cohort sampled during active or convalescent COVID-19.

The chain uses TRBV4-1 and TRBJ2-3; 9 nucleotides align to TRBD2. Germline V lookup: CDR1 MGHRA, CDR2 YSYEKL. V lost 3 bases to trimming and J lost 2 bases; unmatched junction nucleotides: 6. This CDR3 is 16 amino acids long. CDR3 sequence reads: CASSQNSGGSTDTQYF. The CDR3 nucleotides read TGCGCCAGCAGCCAGAACAGCGGGGGGTCCACAGATACGCAGTATTTT.

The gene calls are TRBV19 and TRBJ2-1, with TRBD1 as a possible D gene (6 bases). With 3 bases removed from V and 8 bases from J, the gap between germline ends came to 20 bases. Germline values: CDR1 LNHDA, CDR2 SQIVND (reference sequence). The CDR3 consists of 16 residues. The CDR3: CASSIPGQSLLDEQFF. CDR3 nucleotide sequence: TGTGCCAGTAGTATTCCGGGACAATCCCTTCTGGATGAGCAGTTCTTC.

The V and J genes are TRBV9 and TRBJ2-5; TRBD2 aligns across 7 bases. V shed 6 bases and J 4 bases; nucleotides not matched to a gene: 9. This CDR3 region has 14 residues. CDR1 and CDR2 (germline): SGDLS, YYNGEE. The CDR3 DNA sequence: TGTGCCAGCACAAGCGGGGCGAGTACAGAGACCCAGTACTTC. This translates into CASTSGASTETQYF. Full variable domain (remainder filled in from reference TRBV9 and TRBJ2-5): DSGVTQTPKHLITATGQRVTLRCSPRSGDLSVYWYQQSLDQGLQFLIQYYNGEERAKGNILERFSAQQFPDLHSELNLSSLELGDSALYFCASTSGASTETQYFGPGTRLLVL.

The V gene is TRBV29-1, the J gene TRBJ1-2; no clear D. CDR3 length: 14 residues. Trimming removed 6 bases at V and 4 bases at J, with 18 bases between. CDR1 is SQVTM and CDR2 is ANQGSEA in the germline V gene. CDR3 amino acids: CSVATTVGVYGYTF. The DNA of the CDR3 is TGCAGCGTCGCCACCACGGTCGGGGTCTATGGCTACACCTTC.

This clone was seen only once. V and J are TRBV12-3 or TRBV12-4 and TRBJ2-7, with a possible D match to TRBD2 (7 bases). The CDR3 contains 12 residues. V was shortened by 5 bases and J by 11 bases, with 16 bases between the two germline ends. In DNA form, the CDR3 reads TGTGCCAGCAGTCGTGTCGGGGGGCCCGAGTACTTC. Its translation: CASSRVGGPEYF.

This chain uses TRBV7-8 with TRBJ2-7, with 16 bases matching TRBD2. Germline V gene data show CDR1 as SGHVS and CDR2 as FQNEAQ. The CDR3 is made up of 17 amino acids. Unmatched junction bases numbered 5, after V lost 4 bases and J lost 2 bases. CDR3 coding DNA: TGTGCCAGCAGCTCCCCCGGGACTAGCGGGGGGGCCTACGAGCAGTACTTC. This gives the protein CASSSPGTSGGAYEQYF.

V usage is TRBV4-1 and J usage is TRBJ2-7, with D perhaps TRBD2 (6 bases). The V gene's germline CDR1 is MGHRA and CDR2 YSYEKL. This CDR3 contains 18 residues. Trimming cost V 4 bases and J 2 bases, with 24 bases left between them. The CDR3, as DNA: TGCGCCAGCAGCCCGCTGGGGCGGGCCGGGAGAGAAACCTACGAGCAGTACTTC. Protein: CASSPLGRAGRETYEQYF.

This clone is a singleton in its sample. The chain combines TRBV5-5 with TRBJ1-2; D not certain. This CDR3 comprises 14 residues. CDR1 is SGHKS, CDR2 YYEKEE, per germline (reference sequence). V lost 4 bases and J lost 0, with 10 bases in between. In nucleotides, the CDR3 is TGTGCCAGCAGCCTGACATCGGCTAACTATGGCTACACCTTC. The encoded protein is CASSLTSANYGYTF.

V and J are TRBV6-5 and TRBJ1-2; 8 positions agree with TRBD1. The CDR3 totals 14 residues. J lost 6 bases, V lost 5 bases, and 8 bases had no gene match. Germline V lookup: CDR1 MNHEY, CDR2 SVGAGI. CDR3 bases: TGTGCCAGCAGTCCAGCCAGGGGGCTAGATGGCTACACCTTC. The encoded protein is CASSPARGLDGYTF.

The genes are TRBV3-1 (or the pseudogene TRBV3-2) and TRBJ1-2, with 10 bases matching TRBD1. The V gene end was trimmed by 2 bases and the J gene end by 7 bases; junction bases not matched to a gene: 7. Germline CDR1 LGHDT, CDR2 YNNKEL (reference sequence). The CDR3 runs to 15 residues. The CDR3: CASSQSDRGASGYTF. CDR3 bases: TGTGCCAGCAGCCAATCGGACAGGGGGGCCTCTGGCTACACCTTC.

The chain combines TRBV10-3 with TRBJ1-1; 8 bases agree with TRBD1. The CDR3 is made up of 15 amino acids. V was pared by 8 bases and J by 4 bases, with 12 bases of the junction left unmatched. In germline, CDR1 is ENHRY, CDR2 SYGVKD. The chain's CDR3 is CAISSSGTGATEAFF. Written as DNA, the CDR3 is TGTGCCATCTCTTCTTCCGGGACAGGAGCCACTGAAGCTTTCTTT.

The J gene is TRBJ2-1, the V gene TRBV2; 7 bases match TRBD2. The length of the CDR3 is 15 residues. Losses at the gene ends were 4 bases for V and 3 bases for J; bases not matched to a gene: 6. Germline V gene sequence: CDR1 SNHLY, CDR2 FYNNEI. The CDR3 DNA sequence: TGTGCCAGCAGTGGGGGAGCGGGGTTCTACAATGAGCAGTTCTTC. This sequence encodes CASSGGAGFYNEQFF.

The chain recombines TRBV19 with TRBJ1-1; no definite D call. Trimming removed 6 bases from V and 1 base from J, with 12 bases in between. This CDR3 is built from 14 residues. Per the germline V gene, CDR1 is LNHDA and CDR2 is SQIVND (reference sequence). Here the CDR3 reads CASRPFGGNTEAFF. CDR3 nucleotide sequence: TGTGCCAGTAGACCCTTCGGAGGGAACACTGAAGCTTTCTTT.

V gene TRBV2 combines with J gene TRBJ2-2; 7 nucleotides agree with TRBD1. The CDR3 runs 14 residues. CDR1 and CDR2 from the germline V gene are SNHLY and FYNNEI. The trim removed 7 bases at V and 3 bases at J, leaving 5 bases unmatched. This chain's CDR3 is CASKPGTDTGELFF. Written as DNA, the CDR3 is TGTGCCAGCAAACCCGGGACAGACACCGGGGAGCTGTTTTTT.

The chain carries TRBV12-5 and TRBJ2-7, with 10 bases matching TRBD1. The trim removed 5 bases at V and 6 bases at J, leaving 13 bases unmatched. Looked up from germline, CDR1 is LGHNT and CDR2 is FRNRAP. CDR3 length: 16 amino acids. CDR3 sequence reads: CASGLAWDRGPGEQYF. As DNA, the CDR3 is TGTGCTAGTGGTCTGGCGTGGGACAGGGGACCCGGCGAGCAGTACTTC.

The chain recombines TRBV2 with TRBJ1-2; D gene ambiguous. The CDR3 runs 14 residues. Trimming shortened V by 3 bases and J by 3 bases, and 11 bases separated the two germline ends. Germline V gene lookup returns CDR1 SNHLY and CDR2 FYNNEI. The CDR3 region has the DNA TGTGCCAGCAGTGAGGGAGGGCAGTACTATGGCTACACCTTC. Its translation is CASSEGGQYYGYTF.

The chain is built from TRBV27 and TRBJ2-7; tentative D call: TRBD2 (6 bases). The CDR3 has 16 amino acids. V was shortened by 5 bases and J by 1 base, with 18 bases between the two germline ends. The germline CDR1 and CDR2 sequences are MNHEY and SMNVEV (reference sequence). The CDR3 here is CASSRSGTGLSYEQYF. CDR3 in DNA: TGTGCCAGCAGTCGCTCCGGGACTGGCTTATCCTACGAGCAGTACTTC.

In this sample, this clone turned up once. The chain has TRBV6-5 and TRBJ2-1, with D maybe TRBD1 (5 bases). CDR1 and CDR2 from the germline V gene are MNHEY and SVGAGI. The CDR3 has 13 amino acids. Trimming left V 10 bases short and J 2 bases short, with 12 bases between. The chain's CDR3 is CATLDSTYNEQFF. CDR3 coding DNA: TGTGCCACCCTCGACAGTACCTACAATGAGCAGTTCTTC.

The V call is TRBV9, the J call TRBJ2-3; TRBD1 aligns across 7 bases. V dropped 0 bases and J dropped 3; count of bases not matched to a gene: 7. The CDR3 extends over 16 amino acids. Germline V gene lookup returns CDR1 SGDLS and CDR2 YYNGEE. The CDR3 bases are TGTGCCAGCAGCGTAGTAGGGGGACAGCTTACAGATACGCAGTATTTT. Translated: CASSVVGGQLTDTQYF. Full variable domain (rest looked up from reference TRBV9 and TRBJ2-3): DSGVTQTPKHLITATGQRVTLRCSPRSGDLSVYWYQQSLDQGLQFLIQYYNGEERAKGNILERFSAQQFPDLHSELNLSSLELGDSALYFCASSVVGGQLTDTQYFGPGTRLTVL.

The CDR3: CAISEGQGGTGELFF. The CDR3 DNA sequence: TGTGCCATCAGTGAGGGACAGGGGGGCACCGGGGAGCTGTTTTTT. The chain carries TRBV10-3 and TRBJ2-2; TRBD1 aligns across 10 bases. Germline trimming cut 2 bases from V and 4 bases from J; bases unmatched to any gene: 1. This CDR3 has 15 amino acids. Germline CDR1 reads ENHRY; CDR2 reads SYGVKD.

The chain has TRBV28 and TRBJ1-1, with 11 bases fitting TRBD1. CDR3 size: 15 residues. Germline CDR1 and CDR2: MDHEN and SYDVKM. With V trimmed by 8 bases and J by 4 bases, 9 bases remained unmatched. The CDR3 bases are TGTGCCAGCCAAGGGACAGGGGGTTTAGGCACTGAAGCTTTCTTT. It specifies CASQGTGGLGTEAFF.

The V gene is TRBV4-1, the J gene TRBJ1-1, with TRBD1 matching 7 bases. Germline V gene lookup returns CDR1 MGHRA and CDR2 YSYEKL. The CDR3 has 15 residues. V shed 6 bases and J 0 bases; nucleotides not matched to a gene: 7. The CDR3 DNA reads TGCGCCAGCAGGCCACAGGGGTCAGTGAACACTGAAGCTTTCTTT. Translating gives CASRPQGSVNTEAFF.

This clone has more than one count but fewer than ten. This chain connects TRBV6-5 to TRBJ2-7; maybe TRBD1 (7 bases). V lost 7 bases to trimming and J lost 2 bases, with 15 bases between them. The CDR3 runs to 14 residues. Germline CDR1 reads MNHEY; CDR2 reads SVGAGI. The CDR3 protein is CASMKRGTAYEQYF. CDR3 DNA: TGTGCCAGCATGAAACGCGGGACAGCCTACGAGCAGTACTTC.

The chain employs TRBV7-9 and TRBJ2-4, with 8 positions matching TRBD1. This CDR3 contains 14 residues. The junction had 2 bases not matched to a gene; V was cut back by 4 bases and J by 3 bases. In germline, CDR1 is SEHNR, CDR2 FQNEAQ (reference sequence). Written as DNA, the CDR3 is TGTGCCAGCAGCTCGACAGGGGTCAAAAACATTCAGTACTTC. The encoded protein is CASSSTGVKNIQYF. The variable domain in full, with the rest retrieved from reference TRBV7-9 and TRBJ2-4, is DTGVSQNPRHKITKRGQNVTFRCDPISEHNRLYWYRQTLGQGPEFLTYFQNEAQLEKSRLLSDRFSAERPKGSFSTLEIQRTEQGDSAMYLCASSSTGVKNIQYFGAGTRLSVL.

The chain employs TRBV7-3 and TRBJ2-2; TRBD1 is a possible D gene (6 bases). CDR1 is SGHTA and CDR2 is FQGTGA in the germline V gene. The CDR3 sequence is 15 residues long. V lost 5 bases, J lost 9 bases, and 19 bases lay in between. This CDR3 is CASSPRDTPGRELFF. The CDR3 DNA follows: TGTGCCAGCAGCCCACGGGACACCCCAGGGAGGGAGCTGTTTTTT.

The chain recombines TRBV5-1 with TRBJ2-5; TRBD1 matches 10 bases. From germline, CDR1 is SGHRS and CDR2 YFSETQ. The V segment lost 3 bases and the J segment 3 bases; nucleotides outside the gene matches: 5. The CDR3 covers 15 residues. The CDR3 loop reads CASSSQGTGEETQYF. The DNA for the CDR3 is TGCGCCAGCAGCTCCCAGGGGACAGGGGAAGAGACCCAGTACTTC. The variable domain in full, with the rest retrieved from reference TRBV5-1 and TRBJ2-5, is KAGVTQTPRYLIKTRGQQVTLSCSPISGHRSVSWYQQTPGQGLQFLFEYFSETQRNKGNFPGRFSGRQFSNSRSEMNVSTLELGDSALYLCASSSQGTGEETQYFGPGTRLLVL.